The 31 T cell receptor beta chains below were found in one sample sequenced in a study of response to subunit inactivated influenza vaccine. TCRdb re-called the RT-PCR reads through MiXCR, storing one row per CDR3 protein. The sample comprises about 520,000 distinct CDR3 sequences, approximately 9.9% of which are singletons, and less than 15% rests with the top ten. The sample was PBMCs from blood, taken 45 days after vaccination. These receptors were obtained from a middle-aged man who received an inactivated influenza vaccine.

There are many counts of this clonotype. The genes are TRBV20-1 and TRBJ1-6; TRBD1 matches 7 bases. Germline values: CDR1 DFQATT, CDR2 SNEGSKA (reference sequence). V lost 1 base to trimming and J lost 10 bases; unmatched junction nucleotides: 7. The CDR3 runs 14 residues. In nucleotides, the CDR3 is TGCAGTGCTAGAGGACAGGGTTTGGAATCACCCCTCCACTTT. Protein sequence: CSARGQGLESPLHF.

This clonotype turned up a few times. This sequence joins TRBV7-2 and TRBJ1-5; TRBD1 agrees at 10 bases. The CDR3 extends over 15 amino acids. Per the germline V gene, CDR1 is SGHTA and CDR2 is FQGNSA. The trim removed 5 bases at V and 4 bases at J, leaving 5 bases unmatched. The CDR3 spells CASSARTGGNQPQHF. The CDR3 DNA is TGTGCCAGCAGCGCCCGGACAGGGGGTAATCAGCCCCAGCATTTT.

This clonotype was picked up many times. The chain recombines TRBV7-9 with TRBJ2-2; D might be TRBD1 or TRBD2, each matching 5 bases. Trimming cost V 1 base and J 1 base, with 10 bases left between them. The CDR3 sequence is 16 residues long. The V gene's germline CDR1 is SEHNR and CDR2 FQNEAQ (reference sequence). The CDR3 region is CASSLVLGRNTGELFF. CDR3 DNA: TGTGCCAGCAGCTTAGTGTTGGGACGGAACACCGGGGAGCTGTTTTTT.

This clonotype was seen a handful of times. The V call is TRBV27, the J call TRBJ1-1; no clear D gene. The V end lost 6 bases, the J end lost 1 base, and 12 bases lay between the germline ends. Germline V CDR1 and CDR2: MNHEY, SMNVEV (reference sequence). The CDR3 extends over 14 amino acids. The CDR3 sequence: CASRGSVRNTEAFF. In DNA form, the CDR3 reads TGTGCCAGCAGAGGGAGCGTACGGAACACTGAAGCTTTCTTT.

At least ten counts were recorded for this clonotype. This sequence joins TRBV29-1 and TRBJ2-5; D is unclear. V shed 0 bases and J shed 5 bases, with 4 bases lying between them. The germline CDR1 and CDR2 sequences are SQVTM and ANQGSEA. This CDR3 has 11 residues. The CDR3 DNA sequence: TGCAGCGTTGAAGAACTGGAGACCCAGTACTTC. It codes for CSVEELETQYF.

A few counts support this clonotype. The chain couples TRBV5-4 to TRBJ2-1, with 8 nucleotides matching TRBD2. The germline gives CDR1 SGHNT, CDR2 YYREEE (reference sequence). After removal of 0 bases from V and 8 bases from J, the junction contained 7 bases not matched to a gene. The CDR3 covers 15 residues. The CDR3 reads CASSLGGSGIYEQFF. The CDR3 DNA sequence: TGTGCCAGCAGCTTGGGAGGTAGCGGGATCTATGAGCAGTTCTTC.

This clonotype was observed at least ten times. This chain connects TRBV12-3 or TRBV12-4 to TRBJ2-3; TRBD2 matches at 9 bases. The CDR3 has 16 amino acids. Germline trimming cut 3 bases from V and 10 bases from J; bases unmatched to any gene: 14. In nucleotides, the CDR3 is TGTGCCAGCAGTTTCCTAGCGGGGAGGCTAGGGTTTGCGCAGTATTTT. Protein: CASSFLAGRLGFAQYF.

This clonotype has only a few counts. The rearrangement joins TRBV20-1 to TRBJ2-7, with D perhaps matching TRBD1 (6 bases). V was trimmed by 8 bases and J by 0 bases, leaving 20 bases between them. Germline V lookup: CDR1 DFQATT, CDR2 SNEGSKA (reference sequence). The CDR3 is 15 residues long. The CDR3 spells CSPKIIGGPSYEQYF. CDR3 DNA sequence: TGCAGTCCTAAAATTATAGGGGGTCCCTCCTACGAGCAGTACTTC.

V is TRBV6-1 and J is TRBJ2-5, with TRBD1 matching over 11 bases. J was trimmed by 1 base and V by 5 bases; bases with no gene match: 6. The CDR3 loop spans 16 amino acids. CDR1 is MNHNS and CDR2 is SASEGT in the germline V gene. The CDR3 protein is CASSRRDRGFQETQYF. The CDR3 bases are TGTGCCAGCAGTCGCCGGGACAGGGGGTTCCAAGAGACCCAGTACTTC.

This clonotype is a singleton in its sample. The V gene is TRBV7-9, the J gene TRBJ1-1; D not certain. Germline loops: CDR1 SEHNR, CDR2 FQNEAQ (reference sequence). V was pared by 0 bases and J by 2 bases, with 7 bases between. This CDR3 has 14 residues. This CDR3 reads CASSLAPVNTEAFF. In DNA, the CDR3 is TGTGCCAGCAGCTTAGCGCCAGTTAACACTGAAGCTTTCTTT.

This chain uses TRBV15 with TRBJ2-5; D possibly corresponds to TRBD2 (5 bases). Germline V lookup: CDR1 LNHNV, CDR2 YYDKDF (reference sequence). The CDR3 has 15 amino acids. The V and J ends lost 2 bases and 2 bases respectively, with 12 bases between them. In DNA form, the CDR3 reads TGTGCCACCAGCAGACCCCCCCGGGGACAAGAGACCCAGTACTTC. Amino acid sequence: CATSRPPRGQETQYF. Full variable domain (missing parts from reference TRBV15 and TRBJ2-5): DAMVIQNPRYQVTQFGKPVTLSCSQTLNHNVMYWYQQKSSQAPKLLFHYYDKDFNNEADTPDNFQSRRPNTSFCFLDIRSPGLGDTAMYLCATSRPPRGQETQYFGPGTRLLVL.

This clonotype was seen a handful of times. The CDR3 spells CASSQGTGHNSPLHF. CDR3 DNA sequence: TGTGCCAGCAGCCAAGGGACAGGGCACAATTCACCCCTCCACTTT. The genes are TRBV3-1 and TRBJ1-6; 8 nucleotides match TRBD1. The junction had 3 bases not matched to a gene; V was cut back by 1 base and J by 7 bases. Germline V gene lookup returns CDR1 LGHDT and CDR2 YNNKEL (reference sequence). The CDR3 runs to 15 residues.

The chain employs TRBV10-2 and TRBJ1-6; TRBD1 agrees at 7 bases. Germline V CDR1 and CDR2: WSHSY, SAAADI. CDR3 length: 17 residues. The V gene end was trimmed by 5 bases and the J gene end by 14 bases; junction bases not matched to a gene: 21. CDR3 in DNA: TGCGCCAGCAGTACCGGACAGGCCCTAAACAGACCATTGGCCCTCCACTTT. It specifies CASSTGQALNRPLALHF.

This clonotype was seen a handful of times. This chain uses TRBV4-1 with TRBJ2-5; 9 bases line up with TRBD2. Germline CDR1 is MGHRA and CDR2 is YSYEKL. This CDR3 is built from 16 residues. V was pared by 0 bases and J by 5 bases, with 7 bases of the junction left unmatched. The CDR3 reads CASSQDQISGGETQYF. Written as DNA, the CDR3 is TGCGCCAGCAGCCAAGATCAGATTAGCGGGGGCGAGACCCAGTACTTC.

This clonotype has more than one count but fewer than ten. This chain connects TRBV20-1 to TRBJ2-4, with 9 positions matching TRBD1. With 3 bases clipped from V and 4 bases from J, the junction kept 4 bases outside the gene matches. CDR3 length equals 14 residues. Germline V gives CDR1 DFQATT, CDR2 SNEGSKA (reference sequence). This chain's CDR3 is CSASSGTGKNIQYF. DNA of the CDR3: TGCAGTGCTAGTTCGGGGACAGGGAAAAACATTCAGTACTTC.

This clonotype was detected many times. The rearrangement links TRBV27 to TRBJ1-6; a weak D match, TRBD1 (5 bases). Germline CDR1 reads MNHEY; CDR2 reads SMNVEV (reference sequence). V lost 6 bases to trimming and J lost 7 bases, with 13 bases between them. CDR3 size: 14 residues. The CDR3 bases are TGTGCCAGCAGCCCGGGACGGTGGAATTCACCCCTCCACTTT. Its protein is CASSPGRWNSPLHF.

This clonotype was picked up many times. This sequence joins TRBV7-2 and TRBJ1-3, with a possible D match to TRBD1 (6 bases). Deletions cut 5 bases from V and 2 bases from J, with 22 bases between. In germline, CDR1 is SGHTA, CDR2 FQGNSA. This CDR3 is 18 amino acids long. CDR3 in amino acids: CASSQGTRQLLAGNTIYF. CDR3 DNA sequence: TGTGCCAGCAGCCAAGGGACACGGCAGCTATTGGCTGGAAACACCATATATTTT. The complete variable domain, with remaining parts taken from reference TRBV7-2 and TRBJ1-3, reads GAGVSQSPSNKVTEKGKDVELRCDPISGHTALYWYRQSLGQGLEFLIYFQGNSAPDKSGLPSDRFSAERTGGSVSTLTIQRTQQEDSAVYLCASSQGTRQLLAGNTIYFGEGSWLTVV.

The CDR3 region has the DNA TGTGCCAGCAGTTACTCGTCCCTAATAGGGAATCAGCCCCAGCATTTT. Translated, it gives CASSYSSLIGNQPQHF. The gene calls are TRBV6-2 or TRBV6-3 and TRBJ1-5; D is ambiguous. The CDR3 length is 16 residues. CDR1 MNHEY and CDR2 SVGEGT come from the germline V gene. V shed 0 bases and J shed 4 bases, with 13 bases lying between them.

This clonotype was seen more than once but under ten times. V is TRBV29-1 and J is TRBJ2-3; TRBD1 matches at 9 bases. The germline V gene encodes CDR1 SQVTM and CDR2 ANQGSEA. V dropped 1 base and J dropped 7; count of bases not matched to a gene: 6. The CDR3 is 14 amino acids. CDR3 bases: TGCAGCGTTGAAGGGACAGGGGAGGGAAATACGCAGTATTTT. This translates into CSVEGTGEGNTQYF.

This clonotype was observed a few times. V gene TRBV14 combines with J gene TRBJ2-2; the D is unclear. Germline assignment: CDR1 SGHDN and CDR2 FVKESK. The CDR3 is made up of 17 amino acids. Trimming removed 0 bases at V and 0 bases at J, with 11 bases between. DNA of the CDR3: TGTGCCAGCAGCCAAGAACTGGCGGCCGCGAACACCGGGGAGCTGTTTTTT. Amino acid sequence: CASSQELAAANTGELFF. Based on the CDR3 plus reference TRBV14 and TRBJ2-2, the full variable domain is EAGVTQFPSHSVIEKGQTVTLRCDPISGHDNLYWYRRVMGKEIKFLLHFVKESKQDESGMPNNRFLAERTGGTYSTLKVQPAELEDSGVYFCASSQELAAANTGELFFGEGSRLTVL.

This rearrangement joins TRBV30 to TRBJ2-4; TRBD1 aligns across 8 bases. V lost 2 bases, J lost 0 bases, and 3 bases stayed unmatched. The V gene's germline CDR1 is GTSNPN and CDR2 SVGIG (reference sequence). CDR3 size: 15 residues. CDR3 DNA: TGTGCCTGGAGTCGACAGGGGCTAGCCAAAAACATTCAGTACTTC. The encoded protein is CAWSRQGLAKNIQYF. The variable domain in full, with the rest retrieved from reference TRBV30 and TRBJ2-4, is SQTIHQWPATLVQPVGSPLSLECTVEGTSNPNLYWYRQAAGRGLQLLFYSVGIGQISSEVPQNLSASRPQDRQFILSSKKLLLSDSGFYLCAWSRQGLAKNIQYFGAGTRLSVL.

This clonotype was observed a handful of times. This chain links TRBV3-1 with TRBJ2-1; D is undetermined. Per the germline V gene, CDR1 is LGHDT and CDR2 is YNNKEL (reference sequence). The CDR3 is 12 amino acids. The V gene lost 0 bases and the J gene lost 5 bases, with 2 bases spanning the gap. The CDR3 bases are TGTGCCAGCAGCCAAGACGACAATGAGCAGTTCTTC. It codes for CASSQDDNEQFF.

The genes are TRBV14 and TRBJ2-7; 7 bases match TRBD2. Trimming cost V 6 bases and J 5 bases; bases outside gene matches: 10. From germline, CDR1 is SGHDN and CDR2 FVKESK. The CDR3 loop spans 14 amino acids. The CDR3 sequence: CASSRRTRSNEQYF. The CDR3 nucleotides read TGTGCCAGCAGTCGAAGGACTAGATCCAACGAGCAGTACTTC.

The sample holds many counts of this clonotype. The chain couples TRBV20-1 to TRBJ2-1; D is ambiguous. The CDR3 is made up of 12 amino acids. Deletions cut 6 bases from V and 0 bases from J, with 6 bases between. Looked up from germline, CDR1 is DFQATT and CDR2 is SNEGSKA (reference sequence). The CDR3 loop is CSAGRSYNEQFF. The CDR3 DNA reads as TGCAGTGCAGGACGCTCCTACAATGAGCAGTTCTTC.

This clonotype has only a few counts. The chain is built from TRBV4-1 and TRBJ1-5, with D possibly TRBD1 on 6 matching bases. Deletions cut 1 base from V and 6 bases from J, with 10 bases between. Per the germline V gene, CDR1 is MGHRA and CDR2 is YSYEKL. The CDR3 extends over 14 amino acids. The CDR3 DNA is TGCGCCAGCAGCCAAGTACAGGGAAGTCAGCCCCAGCATTTT. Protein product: CASSQVQGSQPQHF.

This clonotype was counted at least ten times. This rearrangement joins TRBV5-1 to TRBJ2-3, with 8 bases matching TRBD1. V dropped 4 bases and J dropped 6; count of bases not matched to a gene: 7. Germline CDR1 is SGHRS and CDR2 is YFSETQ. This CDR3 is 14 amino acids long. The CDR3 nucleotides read TGCGCCAGCAGCCCGGGACAGGTGCGGGATACGCAGTATTTT. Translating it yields CASSPGQVRDTQYF.

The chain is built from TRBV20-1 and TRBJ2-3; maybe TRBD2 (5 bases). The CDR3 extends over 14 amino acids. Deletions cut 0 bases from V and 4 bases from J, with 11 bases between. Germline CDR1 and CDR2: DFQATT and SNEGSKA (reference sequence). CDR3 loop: CSARELGRPDTQYF. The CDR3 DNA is TGCAGTGCTAGAGAACTAGGAAGACCAGATACGCAGTATTTT.

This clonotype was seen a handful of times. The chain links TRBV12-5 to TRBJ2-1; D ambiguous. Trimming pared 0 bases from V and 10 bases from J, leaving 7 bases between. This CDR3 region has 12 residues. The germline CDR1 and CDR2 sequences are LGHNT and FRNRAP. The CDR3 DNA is TGTGCTAGTGGTTTGGTATATGGCGAGCAGTTCTTC. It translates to CASGLVYGEQFF.

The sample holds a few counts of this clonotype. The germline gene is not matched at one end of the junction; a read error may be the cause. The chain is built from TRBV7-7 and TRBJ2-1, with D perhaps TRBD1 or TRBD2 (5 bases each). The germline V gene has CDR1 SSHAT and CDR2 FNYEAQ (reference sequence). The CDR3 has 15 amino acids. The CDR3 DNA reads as TGTGCTAGCAGCTTCACAGCAGAGGGGTCGGATGAGCAGTTCTTC. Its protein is CASSFTAEGSDEQFF. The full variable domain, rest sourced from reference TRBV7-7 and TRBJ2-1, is GAGVSQSPRYKVTKRGQDVTLRCDPISSHATLYWYQQALGQGPEFLTYFNYEAQPDKSGLPSDRFSAERPEGSISTLTIQRTEQRDSAMYRCASSFTAEGSDEQFFGPGTRLTVL.

CDR3 coding DNA: TGTGCCAGCAGTTATTGGGGGCGGGTTGGCTCCTACAATGAGCAGTTCTTC. This translates into CASSYWGRVGSYNEQFF. The V and J genes are TRBV6-5 and TRBJ2-1, with D tentatively TRBD1 (6 bases). V was pared by 3 bases and J by 0 bases, with 15 bases between. There are 17 residues in the CDR3. Germline lookup yields CDR1 MNHEY and CDR2 SVGAGI.

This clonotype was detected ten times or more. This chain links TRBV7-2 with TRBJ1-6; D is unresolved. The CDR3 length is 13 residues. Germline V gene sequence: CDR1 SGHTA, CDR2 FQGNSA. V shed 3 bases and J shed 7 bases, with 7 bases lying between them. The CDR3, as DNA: TGTGCCAGCAGCTTGTCCAGCAATTCACCCCTCCACTTT. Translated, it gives CASSLSSNSPLHF.